The 18 T cell receptor beta chains listed next were all sequenced from one sample in a study of T-cell reconstitution after alpha-beta-depleted transplantation in children. TCRbeta library construction was performed incorporating unique molecular identifiers. TCRdb reprocessed the PCR reads with MiXCR, giving one entry per CDR3 protein. The sample has roughly 220,000 distinct CDR3 sequences, about 8.2% seen once. The sequencing here drew on PBMCs, mostly from graft donor cells, taken 360 days after TCRalphabeta/CD19-depleted stem cell transplant. These receptors were taken from a male patient aged 2-10 years who had a stem cell transplant for acute myeloid leukemia, so the T cells may come from the graft donor.

There are a few counts of this clonotype. V gene TRBV20-1 combines with J gene TRBJ2-7; TRBD2 agrees at 8 bases. J gave up 3 bases and V 3 bases, and 7 bases lay outside the gene matches. Germline V CDR1 and CDR2: DFQATT, SNEGSKA (reference sequence). This CDR3 spans 14 amino acids. CDR3 in amino acids: CSARPLAGLYEQYF. CDR3 in DNA: TGCAGTGCTAGGCCTCTAGCGGGTCTCTACGAGCAGTACTTC.

V is TRBV12-3 or TRBV12-4 and J is TRBJ2-3, with 8 bases fitting TRBD2. The V segment lost 1 base and the J segment 0 bases; nucleotides outside the gene matches: 3. This CDR3 has 16 residues. The CDR3 protein is CASSLELAASTDTQYF. CDR3 bases: TGTGCCAGCAGTTTAGAACTAGCGGCTAGCACAGATACGCAGTATTTT.

Note on this clonotype: A much larger clone is a single base away; this may be a read error. The chain recombines TRBV20-1 with TRBJ1-5; a possible D gene is TRBD1 (6 bases). CDR1 is DFQATT and CDR2 is SNEGSKA in the germline V gene (reference sequence). The CDR3 is made up of 15 amino acids. Here the CDR3 DNA reads TGCTGTGCTAGAGATCCGGCCAGGGGATTCCAGCCCCAGCATTTT. Its translation: CCARDPARGFQPQHF.

This clonotype has at least ten counts. The V gene is TRBV5-1, the J gene TRBJ2-7; D may be TRBD2 (6 bases). Germline CDR1 is SGHRS and CDR2 is YFSETQ. V shed 0 bases and J shed 6 bases, with 19 bases lying between them. This CDR3 comprises 16 residues. CDR3 amino acids: CASSLEGYGRLLEQYF. In nucleotides, the CDR3 is TGCGCCAGCAGCTTGGAAGGTTACGGGAGATTACTCGAGCAGTACTTC.

The V call is TRBV12-3 or TRBV12-4, the J call TRBJ2-7; no clear D. The CDR3 totals 15 residues. CDR3 residues: CRSFSGLSSSYEQYV. DNA for the CDR3: TGCCGAAGCTTTTCCGGTCTTTCGAGCTCCTACGAGCAGTACGTC.

The chain joins TRBV6-2 or TRBV6-3 to TRBJ2-3, with 10 bases that match TRBD2. Germline CDR1 is MNHEY and CDR2 is SVGEGT. V lost 2 bases and J lost 1; bases outside the gene matches: 15. This CDR3 is built from 20 residues. The CDR3 sequence is CASSYEATLSGRAGTDTQYF. DNA for the CDR3: TGTGCCAGCAGTTACGAGGCAACCCTGAGCGGGAGGGCGGGCACAGATACGCAGTATTTT.

This clonotype has more than one count but fewer than ten. The chain carries TRBV6-1 and TRBJ2-2; tentative D call: TRBD1 (5 bases). V lost 6 bases to trimming and J lost 1 base, with 15 bases between them. Germline values: CDR1 MNHNS, CDR2 SASEGT. The CDR3 length is 16 residues. The CDR3 coding sequence is TGTGCCAGCAGGCCCTTTACCACAGGGAACACCGGGGAGCTGTTTTTT. Translation gives CASRPFTTGNTGELFF.

In its sample, this clonotype was seen a few times. This chain connects TRBV4-1 to TRBJ1-2, with D hard to call. Germline V gives CDR1 MGHRA, CDR2 YSYEKL. CDR3 size: 15 residues. The V and J ends lost 1 base and 8 bases respectively, with 17 bases between them. The CDR3 reads CASSQAPRLRAGYTF. CDR3 nucleotides: TGCGCCAGCAGCCAAGCTCCCAGGCTACGGGCCGGCTACACCTTC.

This clonotype was counted many times. The V gene is TRBV5-1, the J gene TRBJ2-2; the D is unclear. The V gene's germline CDR1 is SGHRS and CDR2 YFSETQ. Trimming left V 0 bases short and J 4 bases short, with 13 bases between. The length of the CDR3 is 16 residues. The chain's CDR3 is CASSLAVGPSTGELFF. CDR3 nucleotides: TGCGCCAGCAGCTTGGCTGTTGGACCCAGCACCGGGGAGCTGTTTTTT.

The chain is built from TRBV7-3 and TRBJ2-5, with D perhaps matching TRBD1 (5 bases). V shed 0 bases and J shed 0 bases, with 8 bases lying between them. This CDR3 is built from 15 residues. Looked up from germline, CDR1 is SGHTA and CDR2 is FQGTGA. The CDR3 sequence is CASSLTKDNQETQYF. The CDR3 DNA follows: TGTGCCAGCAGCTTAACCAAGGACAACCAAGAGACCCAGTACTTC.

This rearrangement joins TRBV20-1 to TRBJ2-3, with D maybe TRBD1 (6 bases). With 2 bases removed from V and 6 bases from J, the gap between germline ends came to 12 bases. Germline V gene data show CDR1 as DFQATT and CDR2 as SNEGSKA (reference sequence). This CDR3 contains 13 residues. This CDR3 reads CSARSTGSDTQYF. The CDR3 region has the DNA TGCAGTGCTAGATCGACAGGCTCTGATACGCAGTATTTT.

This clonotype has at least ten counts. This chain joins TRBV29-1 and TRBJ2-7; no definite D call. This CDR3 has 13 amino acids. Between the trimmed V and J ends, which lost 6 bases and 7 bases, there was a span of 19 bases. The V gene's germline CDR1 is SQVTM and CDR2 ANQGSEA. This CDR3 is CSVVGFDIWEQYF. The CDR3 DNA sequence: TGCAGCGTCGTTGGGTTTGACATCTGGGAGCAGTACTTC.

The chain has TRBV7-9 and TRBJ1-1; D remains unclear. V lost 8 bases, J lost 0 bases, and 7 bases lay in between. CDR1 and CDR2 (germline): SEHNR, FQNEAQ (reference sequence). There are 12 residues in the CDR3. This CDR3 reads CASLHVNTEAFF. In DNA, the CDR3 is TGTGCCAGCCTGCACGTGAACACTGAAGCTTTCTTT.

CDR3 residues: CASSIPRPSGRARSAGELFF. The CDR3 nucleotides read TGTGCCAGTAGTATCCCCCGTCCTAGCGGGAGGGCCCGTTCCGCCGGGGAGCTGTTTTTT. The chain couples TRBV19 to TRBJ2-2, with 12 bases fitting TRBD2. Germline-derived CDR1 and CDR2 are LNHDA and SQIVND (reference sequence). V shed 3 bases and J 6 bases; nucleotides not matched to a gene: 17. The CDR3 covers 20 residues. The full variable domain, its missing parts supplied by reference TRBV19 and TRBJ2-2, is DGGITQSPKYLFRKEGQNVTLSCEQNLNHDAMYWYRQDPGQGLRLIYYSQIVNDFQKGDIAEGYSVSREKKESFPLTVTSAQKNPTAFYLCASSIPRPSGRARSAGELFFGEGSRLTVL.

This clonotype appeared many times. The chain is built from TRBV20-1 and TRBJ1-1; 7 positions agree with TRBD1. V gave up 1 base and J gave up 4 bases; unmatched junction bases: 9. Germline loops: CDR1 DFQATT, CDR2 SNEGSKA (reference sequence). This CDR3 region has 15 residues. The CDR3 nucleotides are TGCAGTGCTAGAGCCCCCAGACAGGGAGGCACTGAAGCTTTCTTT. It encodes CSARAPRQGGTEAFF.

This clonotype was observed a handful of times. The chain combines TRBV20-1 with TRBJ2-3; 8 nucleotides match TRBD2. Germline trimming cut 3 bases from V and 4 bases from J; bases unmatched to any gene: 9. The CDR3 has 15 residues. Germline CDR1 and CDR2: DFQATT and SNEGSKA (reference sequence). CDR3 DNA: TGCAGTGCTAGCCCCTCCCCGGGAGGGGCAGATACGCAGTATTTT. This gives the protein CSASPSPGGADTQYF.

The chain carries TRBV6-4 and TRBJ1-6; no clear D. Germline loops: CDR1 MRHNA, CDR2 SNTAGT. V shed 6 bases and J shed 0 bases, with 18 bases lying between them. The CDR3 runs to 18 residues. For the CDR3, the DNA is TGTGCCAGCAGCCCCAAGAGGGATCCCTTCTCCTATAATTCACCCCTCCACTTT. Protein product: CASSPKRDPFSYNSPLHF.

This clonotype has a handful of counts. The J gene is TRBJ1-5, the V gene TRBV28, with 11 nucleotides matching TRBD1. CDR3 length: 15 residues. The trim removed 2 bases at V and 5 bases at J, leaving 2 bases unmatched. CDR1 and CDR2 (germline): MDHEN, SYDVKM. CDR3 bases: TGTGCCAGCAGTTTACAGGACAGGGGGCATCAGCCCCAGCATTTT. Encoded protein: CASSLQDRGHQPQHF.